Listed below are T cell receptor beta chains from one sample, sequenced in a study of T cell changes during pregnancy in multiple sclerosis. Method: immunoSEQ multiplex PCR; TCRdb's copy keeps in-frame clones and lacks some. The repertoire includes 30,000 to 35,000 clones, 90% of them detected once, and 12% sits in the top ten. Sequenced material: CD8+ T cells from peripheral blood mononuclear cells, taken in the first trimester of pregnancy. The receptors were gathered from a female donor with multiple sclerosis, enrolled in a pregnancy study. CDR3s include the opening cysteine and the closing phenylalanine or tryptophan. D genes are given only for firm matches. Clone size appears in some rows only: once, few, many, or a class for an expanded clone.

clone_size j_call d_call v_call cdr3_aa cdr3_nt
- TRBJ2-7 TRBD1 TRBV2 CASSPTRTGGKSFIHF TGTGCCAGCAGCCCCACACGGACAGGGGGAAAGTCCTTTATCCACTTC
- TRBJ2-2 - TRBV4-1 CASSHTNTGELFF TGCGCCAGCAGCCACACGAACACCGGGGAGCTGTTTTTT
- TRBJ1-1 TRBD1 TRBV27 CASSLAGGAGTEAFF TGTGCCAGCAGTTTAGCAGGGGGCGCGGGAACTGAAGCTTTCTTT
- TRBJ2-3 TRBD2 TRBV28 CASSRTSSTDTQYF TGTGCCAGCAGTAGGACTAGCAGCACAGATACGCAGTATTTT
- TRBJ2-1 - TRBV5-6 CASSLMRGYNEQFF TGTGCCAGCAGCCTCATGCGCGGTTACAATGAGCAGTTCTTC
once TRBJ2-1 - TRBV7-6 CASSLTGTNEQFF TGTGCCAGCAGTTTAACAGGGACCAATGAGCAGTTCTTC
- TRBJ1-5 - TRBV2 CASSEISGSNQPQHF TGTGCCAGCAGTGAGATCAGTGGTAGCAATCAGCCCCAGCATTTT
- TRBJ1-5 - TRBV28 CASSLVTVDNQPQHF TGTGCCAGCAGTTTAGTGACAGTGGACAATCAGCCCCAGCATTTT
- TRBJ1-5 - TRBV30 CAWGVGTNQPQHF TGTGCCTGGGGAGTCGGCACCAATCAGCCCCAGCATTTT
- TRBJ2-5 - TRBV14 CASSQDPGSGETQYF TGTGCCAGCAGCCAAGACCCAGGGTCCGGAGAGACCCAGTACTTC
- TRBJ2-3 - TRBV14 CASSHNYRGQYF TGTGCCAGCAGCCACAATTACCGGGGGCAGTATTTT
- TRBJ2-5 - TRBV21-1 CASSPPPGQHKETQYF TGTGCCAGCAGCCCCCCCCCGGGACAGCACAAAGAGACCCAGTACTTC
- TRBJ1-2 - TRBV30 CAWSKRTANYGYTF TGTGCCTGGAGTAAGCGGACGGCTAACTATGGCTACACCTTC
- TRBJ2-2 TRBD2 TRBV9 CASSARLADNTGELFF TGTGCCAGCAGCGCCCGACTAGCGGATAACACCGGGGAGCTGTTTTTT
- TRBJ2-7 TRBD2 TRBV7-2 CASSSLAGVGYEQYF TGTGCCAGCAGCTCGCTAGCGGGAGTGGGCTACGAGCAGTACTTC
once TRBJ1-1 - TRBV2 CASRAGQYSTEAFF TGTGCCAGCAGAGCTGGACAGTATAGCACTGAAGCTTTCTTT
- TRBJ1-2 TRBD1 TRBV6-5 CASRLRDRYGYTF TGTGCCAGCAGACTCCGGGACAGATATGGCTACACCTTC
medium-sized TRBJ2-3 TRBD1 TRBV28 CASSLFRAGGLGTDTQYF TGTGCCAGCAGTTTATTTAGGGCAGGGGGCTTGGGCACAGATACGCAGTATTTT
- TRBJ1-2 TRBD1 TRBV7-2 CASSFWTGDPYGYTF TGTGCCAGCAGCTTTTGGACAGGGGACCCTTATGGCTACACCTTC
- TRBJ2-7 - TRBV15 CATSRDRGPGSEQYF TGTGCCACCAGCAGAGATAGAGGGCCGGGAAGCGAGCAGTACTTC
- TRBJ2-7 TRBD1 TRBV13 CASSPGQGAYEQYF TGTGCCAGCAGCCCGGGACAGGGGGCGTACGAGCAGTACTTC
few TRBJ2-3 TRBD1 TRBV5-1 CASSTRQGTTDTQYF TGCGCCAGCAGCACACGACAGGGGACCACAGATACGCAGTATTTT
once TRBJ2-7 TRBD1 TRBV5-4 CASSGGDRAIDEQYF TGTGCCAGCAGCGGGGGGGACAGGGCTATCGACGAGCAGTACTTC
- TRBJ1-5 - TRBV7-8 CASSPRGWNQPQHF TGTGCCAGCAGCCCAAGGGGGTGGAATCAGCCCCAGCATTTT
- TRBJ1-4 TRBD1 TRBV4-2 CASSQDRGNSEKLFF TGTGCCAGCAGCCAAGACAGGGGGAATTCTGAAAAACTGTTTTTT
- TRBJ1-2 - TRBV27 CASSLSMSGRDYYGYTF TGTGCCAGCAGTTTATCAATGAGTGGCAGGGACTACTATGGCTACACCTTC
- TRBJ1-2 - TRBV10-3 CAISNSLLGTGDPYTF TGTGCCATAAGCAATAGTCTCCTGGGAACAGGAGATCCCTACACCTTC
- TRBJ2-5 - TRBV6-5 CASRLLGGETQYF TGTGCCAGCAGATTACTAGGAGGAGAGACCCAGTACTTC
- TRBJ2-1 TRBD2 TRBV6-5 CASSYLTSGRNEQFF TGTGCCAGCAGTTACCTGACTAGCGGGAGAAATGAGCAGTTCTTC
- TRBJ2-1 - TRBV7-9 CASSLIVENEQFF TGTGCCAGCAGCTTAATCGTGGAGAATGAGCAGTTCTTC
- TRBJ2-7 - TRBV28 CASRTPGYEQYF TGTGCCAGCAGAACACCAGGCTACGAGCAGTACTTC
- TRBJ2-7 TRBD2 TRBV7-9 CASSWTSGAYEQYF TGTGCCAGCAGCTGGACTAGCGGAGCCTACGAGCAGTACTTC
- TRBJ1-3 - TRBV6-1 CASSEISRVGNTIYF TGTGCCAGCAGTGAAATCAGCAGGGTAGGAAACACCATATATTTT
- TRBJ2-5 TRBD1 TRBV4-3 CASSQDDRGPGETQYF TGCGCCAGCAGCCAAGATGATAGGGGGCCGGGGGAGACCCAGTACTTC
- TRBJ1-2 - TRBV7-2 CASSLVRDGYTF TGTGCCAGCAGCTTAGTGCGCGATGGCTACACCTTC
- TRBJ2-5 - TRBV4-2 CASSQEELEETQYF TGTGCCAGCAGCCAAGAAGAGTTGGAAGAGACCCAGTACTTC
- TRBJ2-7 TRBD1 TRBV27 CASSHRGATYEQYF TGTGCCAGCAGCCACAGGGGCGCCACCTACGAGCAGTACTTC
- TRBJ2-1 TRBD2 TRBV19 CASSLAGGGNEQFF TGTGCCAGTAGTCTAGCGGGAGGAGGAAATGAGCAGTTCTTC
- TRBJ1-2 TRBD1 TRBV2 CAIPAGGSGGYTF TGTGCCATCCCGGCAGGGGGCTCAGGGGGCTACACCTTC
- TRBJ2-1 - TRBV5-6 CASTLSTSSASSYNEQFF TGTGCCAGCACCTTGTCTACGTCGAGCGCGAGCTCCTACAATGAGCAGTTCTTC
once TRBJ2-1 TRBD2 TRBV7-3 CASSLGLAGHNEQFF TGTGCCAGCAGCCTAGGACTAGCGGGGCACAATGAGCAGTTCTTC